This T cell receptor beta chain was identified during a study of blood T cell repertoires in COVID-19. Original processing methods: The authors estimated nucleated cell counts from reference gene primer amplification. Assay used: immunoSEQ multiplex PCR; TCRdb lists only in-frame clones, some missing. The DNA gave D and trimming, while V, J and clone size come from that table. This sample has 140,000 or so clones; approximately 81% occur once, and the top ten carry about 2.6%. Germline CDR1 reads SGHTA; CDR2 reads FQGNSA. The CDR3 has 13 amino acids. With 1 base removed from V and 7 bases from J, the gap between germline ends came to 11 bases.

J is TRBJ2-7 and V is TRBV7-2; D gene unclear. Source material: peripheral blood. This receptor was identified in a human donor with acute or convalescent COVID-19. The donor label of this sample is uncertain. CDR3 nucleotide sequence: TGTGCCAGCAGCTTAGTTGGCCTAGGAGAGCAGTACGTC. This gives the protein CASSLVGLGEQYV.